This T cell receptor beta chain was captured in a study of T cell repertoires in aging, cancer and after chemotherapy. Overall study: Repeat sampling of healthy donors over several months to years showed clear clonal overlap.

The study's findings and limits: Median generation probability rose over the chemotherapy interval in each cancer cohort, suggesting rebound thymic output.

Multiplex touch-down PCR with TRB-A/B primers amplified rearranged V-D-J TRB sequences. MiXCR was run by TCRdb on the multiplex PCR reads, yielding one entry per CDR3 protein. This table has about 7,400 distinct CDR3 sequences, 40% appearing once. TCR beta rearrangements were amplified from peripheral blood genomic DNA. Looked up from germline, CDR1 is SGHTA and CDR2 is FQGNSA. The CDR3 covers 16 residues. About this clonotype itself: Its specificity is not known. Sequence at one end of the junction differs from germline and may be a read error.

The chain combines TRBV7-2 with TRBJ1-6; maybe TRBD1 (6 bases). The sequencing sample was made of blood. The receptor was isolated from a human donor in good health. For the CDR3, the DNA is TGTGTCAGCAGCTTAGTTGGGGGCATCTATAATTCACCCCTCCACTTT. This sequence encodes CVSSLVGGIYNSPLHF.